Each of the 23 T cell receptor beta chains below was sequenced from the same sample in a study of shared clonotypes between healthy human individuals. Assay: immunoSEQ multiplex PCR; the TCRdb copy retains only in-frame clones and omits some. The sample contains around 2,000,000 clones, over 85% of which appear only once. Sequenced input: naive CD4+ T cells sorted from blood. Subset given: CD45RA+ positively selected. The receptor set was obtained from a young man in good health.

The chain combines TRBV11-2 with TRBJ2-1; D gene uncertain. Per germline, CDR1 SGHAT and CDR2 FQNNGV. The CDR3 loop spans 16 amino acids. The germline V and J ends were trimmed by 1 base and 3 bases, with 13 bases remaining between them. Here the CDR3 DNA reads TGTGCCAGCAGCTTAGTGGGATCCTATCTCTACAATGAGCAGTTCTTC. It encodes CASSLVGSYLYNEQFF.

The chain joins TRBV6-6 to TRBJ2-7; D might be TRBD1 or TRBD2, each matching 5 bases. The ends were cut back, 7 bases at V and 2 bases at J, with 9 bases in the middle. The CDR3 covers 12 residues. The V gene's germline CDR1 is MNHNY and CDR2 SVGAGI (reference sequence). The CDR3 spells CASTRDAYEQYF. CDR3 bases: TGTGCCAGCACTCGGGACGCCTACGAGCAGTACTTC.

The rearrangement uses TRBV4-3 and TRBJ2-7; 11 bases line up with TRBD2. Per germline, CDR1 LGHNA and CDR2 YSLEER. J was trimmed by 5 bases and V by 6 bases; bases with no gene match: 9. This CDR3 contains 15 residues. CDR3 coding DNA: TGCGCCAGCAGACCCACTAGCGGGAGTACCCACGAGCAGTACTTC. Protein product: CASRPTSGSTHEQYF.

The rearrangement links TRBV4-3 to TRBJ2-7; D call uncertain. CDR1 is LGHNA, CDR2 YSLEER, per germline. The length of the CDR3 is 15 residues. V lost 0 bases and J 2 bases, leaving 11 bases between the germline ends. CDR3 bases: TGCGCCAGCAGCCAAGACGATGGCTTAGCCTACGAGCAGTACTTC. Encoded protein: CASSQDDGLAYEQYF.

The rearrangement uses TRBV11-2 and TRBJ1-1; perhaps TRBD1 as D (5 bases). The CDR3 sequence is 15 residues long. Trimming removed 6 bases at V and 5 bases at J, with 19 bases between. Germline V gene sequence: CDR1 SGHAT, CDR2 FQNNGV. CDR3 protein: CASRLNPQEGTEAFF. In DNA form, the CDR3 reads TGTGCCAGCAGATTAAACCCCCAAGAGGGGACTGAAGCTTTCTTT. Full variable domain (remainder filled in from reference TRBV11-2 and TRBJ1-1): EAGVAQSPRYKIIEKRQSVAFWCNPISGHATLYWYQQILGQGPKLLIQFQNNGVVDDSQLPKDRFSAERLKGVDSTLKIQPAKLEDSAVYLCASRLNPQEGTEAFFGQGTRLTVV.

The rearrangement links TRBV5-1 to TRBJ2-3; TRBD1 agrees at 9 bases. The V gene's germline CDR1 is SGHRS and CDR2 YFSETQ. The CDR3 runs 16 residues. Trimming at V came to 4 bases and at J to 0 bases, leaving 6 bases not matched to a gene. CDR3 loop: CASSPTGGASTDTQYF. The DNA for the CDR3 is TGCGCCAGCAGCCCGACAGGGGGTGCCAGCACAGATACGCAGTATTTT. Full variable domain (remainder filled in from reference TRBV5-1 and TRBJ2-3): KAGVTQTPRYLIKTRGQQVTLSCSPISGHRSVSWYQQTPGQGLQFLFEYFSETQRNKGNFPGRFSGRQFSNSRSEMNVSTLELGDSALYLCASSPTGGASTDTQYFGPGTRLTVL.

This sequence joins TRBV7-9 and TRBJ2-5; D may be TRBD2 (7 bases). V was shortened by 5 bases and J by 1 base, with 20 bases between the two germline ends. Germline CDR1 SEHNR, CDR2 FQNEAQ (reference sequence). CDR3 size: 17 residues. CDR3 DNA sequence: TGTGCCAGCAGCCCGAACTTGGGGAGGGGGTCCCAAGAGACCCAGTACTTC. Translation: CASSPNLGRGSQETQYF.

V gene TRBV11-2 combines with J gene TRBJ2-4; 7 bases fit TRBD1. This CDR3 spans 13 amino acids. The germline V gene has CDR1 SGHAT and CDR2 FQNNGV. V trimming: 3 bases; J trimming: 12 bases; junction bases outside the gene matches: 8. CDR3 in amino acids: CASSFPPDRPQYF. In DNA form, the CDR3 reads TGTGCCAGCAGCTTTCCCCCGGACAGGCCTCAGTACTTC.

Of note for this clone: Because it lacks the conserved phenylalanine or tryptophan at the end, this CDR3 is likely a read error. The chain combines TRBV4-1 with TRBJ1-2; TRBD1 might be the D (5 bases). Germline CDR1 and CDR2: MGHRA and YSYEKL. The CDR3 spans 12 residues. V lost 4 bases and J 4 bases, leaving 7 bases between the germline ends. In DNA, the CDR3 is TGCGCCAGCAGCCTCGGGACCTATGGCTACACCCTC. It is translated as CASSLGTYGYTL.

A note on this clone: The identical CDR3 is also encoded by other nucleotide sequences in the sample. This CDR3 reads CASSLVSYNSPLHF. The CDR3 bases are TGTGCCAGCAGCTTGGTCTCCTATAATTCACCCCTCCACTTT. The chain combines TRBV27 with TRBJ1-6, with D hard to call. The CDR3 length is 14 residues. From germline, CDR1 is MNHEY and CDR2 SMNVEV (reference sequence). With 6 bases removed from V and 0 bases from J, the gap between germline ends came to 6 bases.

V and J are TRBV2 and TRBJ2-4; the D is unclear. Germline CDR1 is SNHLY and CDR2 is FYNNEI. The CDR3 spans 12 residues. Trimming took 0 bases from V and 5 from J, leaving 2 bases between them. CDR3: CASSEAENIQYF. DNA of the CDR3: TGTGCCAGCAGTGAAGCAGAAAACATTCAGTACTTC.

A word on this clone: The same CDR3 also results from other DNA sequences found in this sample. J is TRBJ2-1 and V is TRBV5-1, with D tentatively TRBD2 (5 bases). Per the germline V gene, CDR1 is SGHRS and CDR2 is YFSETQ. The CDR3 contains 15 residues. Trimming removed 2 bases at V and 0 bases at J, with 9 bases between. The CDR3 nucleotides are TGCGCCAGCAGCTTAGGTGGGAGCTCCTACAATGAGCAGTTCTTC. Its translation is CASSLGGSSYNEQFF.

The rearrangement links TRBV6-6 to TRBJ1-6, with TRBD1 identical over 7 bases. Germline values: CDR1 MNHNY, CDR2 SVGAGI (reference sequence). The CDR3 consists of 16 residues. V shed 7 bases, J shed 6 bases, and the junction held 12 bases outside the gene matches. CDR3 sequence: CASTIDRAAPNSPLHF. The DNA of the CDR3 is TGTGCCAGCACTATCGACAGGGCGGCCCCTAATTCACCCCTCCACTTT.

The V call is TRBV5-1, the J call TRBJ2-2, with no clear D. Germline V lookup: CDR1 SGHRS, CDR2 YFSETQ. V was cut by 7 bases and J by 6 bases, with 13 bases left in between. The CDR3 runs 13 residues. CDR3 coding DNA: TGCGCCAGCGCAAAAGGAGAGCCCGGGGAGCTGTTTTTT. This encodes CASAKGEPGELFF.

A word on this clone: This specimen includes other DNA sequences encoding the same CDR3. V usage is TRBV5-1 and J usage is TRBJ2-1; weak D call: TRBD2 (6 bases). This CDR3 contains 15 residues. Germline CDR1 SGHRS, CDR2 YFSETQ. V lost 0 bases and J lost 4, with 11 bases in between. The CDR3 region has the DNA TGCGCCAGCAGCTTGGGACAGCGGGCATACAATGAGCAGTTCTTC. Translated, it gives CASSLGQRAYNEQFF.

The rearrangement joins TRBV28 to TRBJ2-1; TRBD2 agrees at 12 bases. Looked up from germline, CDR1 is MDHEN and CDR2 is SYDVKM. The trim removed 5 bases at V and 2 bases at J, leaving 10 bases unmatched. This CDR3 is built from 18 residues. CDR3 protein: CASSTSGGRLATYNEQFF. The CDR3 coding sequence is TGTGCCAGCAGTACTAGCGGGGGGCGACTCGCAACCTACAATGAGCAGTTCTTC. Using reference TRBV28 and TRBJ2-1 for the parts outside the CDR3, the full variable domain is DVKVTQSSRYLVKRTGEKVFLECVQDMDHENMFWYRQDPGLGLRLIYFSYDVKMKEKGDIPEGYSVSREKKERFSLILESASTNQTSMYLCASSTSGGRLATYNEQFFGPGTRLTVL.

The sample holds one count of this clone. The chain links TRBV7-2 to TRBJ2-3; D may be TRBD2 (6 bases). The germline V gene has CDR1 SGHTA and CDR2 FQGNSA. The CDR3 loop spans 15 amino acids. The V and J ends lost 5 bases and 2 bases respectively, with 14 bases between them. CDR3 sequence (DNA): TGTGCCAGCAGCCCGACGAGACTAGTCACAGATACGCAGTATTTT. It codes for CASSPTRLVTDTQYF.

The table lists this clone with many counts. In DNA, the CDR3 is TGTGCCAGCAGCTTAGTCCACAGTCATTCACCCCTCCACTTT. Translation: CASSLVHSHSPLHF. The V and J genes are TRBV7-2 and TRBJ1-6; D is unclear. V shed 1 base and J shed 8 bases, with 9 bases lying between them. Germline V CDR1 and CDR2: SGHTA, FQGNSA. The CDR3 runs 14 residues.

V and J are TRBV6-1 and TRBJ2-7; TRBD1 or TRBD2 may be the D gene (5 bases each). CDR1 MNHNS and CDR2 SASEGT come from the germline V gene. The CDR3 consists of 14 residues. The V and J ends lost 6 bases and 2 bases respectively, with 14 bases between them. In nucleotides, the CDR3 is TGTGCCAGCAGGGCCGGGACGGCTACCTACGAGCAGTACTTC. Its protein is CASRAGTATYEQYF.

To note about this clone: Distinct nucleotide sequences in the sample also encode this CDR3. The chain uses TRBV2 and TRBJ2-1, with TRBD2 matching over 10 bases. The CDR3 totals 15 residues. The ends lost 4 bases at V and 1 base at J; junction bases unmatched: 1. CDR1 is SNHLY and CDR2 is FYNNEI in the germline V gene. The DNA for the CDR3 is TGTGCCAGCAGTGGGACTAGCGGATCCTACAATGAGCAGTTCTTC. It encodes CASSGTSGSYNEQFF.

This chain links TRBV30 with TRBJ1-2, with 7 bases lining up with TRBD1. The V gene's germline CDR1 is GTSNPN and CDR2 SVGIG (reference sequence). The V and J ends lost 4 bases and 5 bases, in that order; junction bases with no gene match: 10. The CDR3 spans 14 residues. The CDR3, as DNA: TGTGCCTGGACCCTATTTGACAGGGAATATGGCTACACCTTC. It encodes CAWTLFDREYGYTF.

For this clone: The CDR3 end shows no conserved phenylalanine or tryptophan, and so a read error is likely. The DNA is omitted, as the CDR3 cannot be located on it reliably, and the CDR3 follows TCRdb's listing. V is TRBV6-6 and J is TRBJ1-1; the D call of TRBD1 is as the table states it, not checked on the DNA. Germline CDR1 and CDR2: MNHNY and SVGAGI (reference sequence). The length of the CDR3 is 13 amino acids, counting both ends. CDR3 sequence reads: CASSYDISQGRVK.

J is TRBJ2-4 and V is TRBV5-4, with D perhaps matching TRBD1 (6 bases). Germline V gene lookup returns CDR1 SGHNT and CDR2 YYREEE (reference sequence). There are 14 residues in the CDR3. V lost 5 bases and J 0 bases, leaving 9 bases between the germline ends. The chain's CDR3 is CASSSGVAKNIQYF. The CDR3 nucleotides read TGTGCCAGCAGTTCAGGGGTAGCCAAAAACATTCAGTACTTC.